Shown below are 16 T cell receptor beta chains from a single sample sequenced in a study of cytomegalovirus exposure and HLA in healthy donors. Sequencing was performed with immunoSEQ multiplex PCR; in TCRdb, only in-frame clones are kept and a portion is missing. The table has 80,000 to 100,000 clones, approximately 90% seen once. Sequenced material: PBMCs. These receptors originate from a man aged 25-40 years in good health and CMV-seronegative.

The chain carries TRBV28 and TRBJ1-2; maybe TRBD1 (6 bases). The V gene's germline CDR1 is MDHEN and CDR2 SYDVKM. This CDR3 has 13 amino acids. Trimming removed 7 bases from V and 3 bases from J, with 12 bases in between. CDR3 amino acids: CASTRTAHYGYTF. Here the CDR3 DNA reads TGTGCCAGCACTCGGACAGCCCACTATGGCTACACCTTC.

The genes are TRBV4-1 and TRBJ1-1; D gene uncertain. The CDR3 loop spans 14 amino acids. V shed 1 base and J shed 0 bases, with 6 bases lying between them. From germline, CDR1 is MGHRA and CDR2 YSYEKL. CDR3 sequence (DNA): TGCGCCAGCAGCCAAGTCCCCTTGAACACTGAAGCTTTCTTT. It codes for CASSQVPLNTEAFF.

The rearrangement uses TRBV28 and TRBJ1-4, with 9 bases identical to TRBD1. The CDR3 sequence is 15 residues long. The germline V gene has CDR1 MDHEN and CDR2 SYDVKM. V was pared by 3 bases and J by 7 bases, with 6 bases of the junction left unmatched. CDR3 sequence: CASSFQGQGSEKLFF. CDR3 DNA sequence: TGTGCCAGCAGTTTTCAGGGACAGGGATCTGAAAAACTGTTTTTT.

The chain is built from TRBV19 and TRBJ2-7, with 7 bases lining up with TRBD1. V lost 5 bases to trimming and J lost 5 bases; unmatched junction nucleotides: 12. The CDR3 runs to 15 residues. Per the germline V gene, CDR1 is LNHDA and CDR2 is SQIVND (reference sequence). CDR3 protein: CASSAYQGDIDEQYF. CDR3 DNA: TGTGCCAGTAGTGCCTACCAGGGGGACATCGACGAGCAGTACTTC.

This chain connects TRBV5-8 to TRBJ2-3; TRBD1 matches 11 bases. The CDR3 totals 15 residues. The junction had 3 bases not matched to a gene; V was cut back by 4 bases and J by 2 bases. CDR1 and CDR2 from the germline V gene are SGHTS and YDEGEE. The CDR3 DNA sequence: TGTGCCAGCAGCGTGGGACAGGGGGTCACAGATACGCAGTATTTT. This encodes CASSVGQGVTDTQYF.

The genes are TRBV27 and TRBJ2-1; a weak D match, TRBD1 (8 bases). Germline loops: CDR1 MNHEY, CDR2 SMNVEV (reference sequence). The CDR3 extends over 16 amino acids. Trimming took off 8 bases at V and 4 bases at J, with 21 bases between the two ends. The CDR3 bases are TGTGCCAGCCCCTTGGGGGGGACAGGACATTACAATGAGCAGTTCTTC. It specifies CASPLGGTGHYNEQFF.

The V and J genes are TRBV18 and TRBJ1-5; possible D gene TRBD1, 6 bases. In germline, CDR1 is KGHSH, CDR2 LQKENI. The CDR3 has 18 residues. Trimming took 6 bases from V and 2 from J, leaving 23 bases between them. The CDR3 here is CASSPIPLGGAGNQPQHF. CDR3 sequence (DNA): TGTGCCAGCTCCCCGATACCCTTGGGGGGGGCCGGCAATCAGCCCCAGCATTTT.

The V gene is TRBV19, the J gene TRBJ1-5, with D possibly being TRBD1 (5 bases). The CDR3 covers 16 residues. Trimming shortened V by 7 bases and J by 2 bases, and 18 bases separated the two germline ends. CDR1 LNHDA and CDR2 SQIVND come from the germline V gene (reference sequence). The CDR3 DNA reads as TGTGCCAGTACTGCTTTGGGGGGTAGAGGCAATCAGCCCCAGCATTTT. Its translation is CASTALGGRGNQPQHF.

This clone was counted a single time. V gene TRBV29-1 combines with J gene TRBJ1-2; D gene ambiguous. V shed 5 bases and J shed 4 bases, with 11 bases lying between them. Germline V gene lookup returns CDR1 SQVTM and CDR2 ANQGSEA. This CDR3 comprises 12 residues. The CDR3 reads CSVYYTSYGYTF. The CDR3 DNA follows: TGCAGCGTTTACTACACCAGCTATGGCTACACCTTC.

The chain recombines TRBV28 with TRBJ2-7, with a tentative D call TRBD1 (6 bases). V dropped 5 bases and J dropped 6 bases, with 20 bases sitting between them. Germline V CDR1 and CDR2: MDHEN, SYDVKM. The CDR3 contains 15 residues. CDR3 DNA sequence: TGTGCCAGCAGTCCCCCAAACCGGGACAATGCCGAGCAGTACTTC. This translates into CASSPPNRDNAEQYF.

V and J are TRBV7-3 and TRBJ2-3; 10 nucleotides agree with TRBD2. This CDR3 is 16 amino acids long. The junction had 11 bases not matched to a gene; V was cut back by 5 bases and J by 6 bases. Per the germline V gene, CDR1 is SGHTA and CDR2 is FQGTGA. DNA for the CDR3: TGTGCCAGCAGCACTCAAGCGGGAGGGCCCCCGGATACGCAGTATTTT. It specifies CASSTQAGGPPDTQYF. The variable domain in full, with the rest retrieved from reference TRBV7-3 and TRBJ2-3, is GAGVSQTPSNKVTEKGKYVELRCDPISGHTALYWYRQSLGQGPEFLIYFQGTGAADDSGLPNDRFFAVRPEGSVSTLKIQRTERGDSAVYLCASSTQAGGPPDTQYFGPGTRLTVL.

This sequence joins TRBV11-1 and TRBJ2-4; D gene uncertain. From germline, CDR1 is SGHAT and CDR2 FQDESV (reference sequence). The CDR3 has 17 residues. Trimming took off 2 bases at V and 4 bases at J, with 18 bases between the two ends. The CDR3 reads CASSLPTHRVKKNIQYF. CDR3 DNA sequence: TGTGCCAGCAGCTTACCGACTCACCGAGTGAAGAAAAACATTCAGTACTTC.

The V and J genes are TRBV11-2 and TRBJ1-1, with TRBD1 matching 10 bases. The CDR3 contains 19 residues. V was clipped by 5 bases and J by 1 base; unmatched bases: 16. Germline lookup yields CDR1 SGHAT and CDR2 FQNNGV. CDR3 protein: CASSGLFRTGGNRNTEAFF. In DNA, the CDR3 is TGTGCCAGCAGCGGTTTGTTCAGGACAGGGGGAAACAGGAACACTGAAGCTTTCTTT.

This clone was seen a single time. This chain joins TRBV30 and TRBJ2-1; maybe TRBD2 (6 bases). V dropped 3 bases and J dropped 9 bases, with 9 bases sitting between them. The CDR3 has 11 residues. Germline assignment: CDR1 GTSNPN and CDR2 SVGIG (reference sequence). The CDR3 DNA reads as TGTGCCTGGAGGGAGGGGATTGAGCAGTTCTTC. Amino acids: CAWREGIEQFF.

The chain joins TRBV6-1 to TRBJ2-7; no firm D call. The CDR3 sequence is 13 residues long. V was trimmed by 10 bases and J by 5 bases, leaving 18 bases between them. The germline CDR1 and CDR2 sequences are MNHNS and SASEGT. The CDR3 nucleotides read TGTGCCACCTTATACCGGGTTTCAGACGAGCAGTACTTC. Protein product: CATLYRVSDEQYF.

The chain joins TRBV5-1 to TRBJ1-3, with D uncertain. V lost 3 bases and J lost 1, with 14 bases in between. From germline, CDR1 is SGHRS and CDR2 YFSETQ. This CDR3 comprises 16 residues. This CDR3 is CASSSEAEVSGNTIYF. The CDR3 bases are TGCGCCAGCAGCTCCGAGGCCGAGGTATCTGGAAACACCATATATTTT.